This passage covers 4 T cell receptor beta chains from one sample sequenced in a study of breast tumors, draining lymph nodes, adjacent tissues. Axillary draining lymph nodes of breast cancer patients supplied the node samples. TCRdb passed the multiplex PCR reads through MiXCR, listing each CDR3 protein once. Counted here are tens of thousands of distinct CDR3 sequences, roughly 30% occurring once; the ten biggest clones make up roughly 8.1%. Sequenced material: axillary lymph node tissue. Receptors originate from a female donor with breast cancer. Some clones in this sample may be carry-over from other donors' samples.

This clonotype came up many times. The chain combines TRBV3-1 with TRBJ1-3, with D perhaps matching TRBD1 (6 bases). The CDR3 is made up of 16 amino acids. The germline gives CDR1 LGHDT, CDR2 YNNKEL (reference sequence). Trimming pared 1 base from V and 4 bases from J, leaving 14 bases between. The CDR3 sequence is CASSQGRGGTGNTIYF. The CDR3 DNA sequence: TGTGCCAGCAGCCAAGGTAGAGGGGGGACCGGAAACACCATATATTTT.

Notes on this clonotype: The CDR3 carries no conserved terminal phenylalanine or tryptophan, so it likely arises from a read error. The CDR3 protein is CSARGDGGGYGYTL. The CDR3 coding sequence is TGCAGTGCTAGAGGGGATGGGGGTGGCTATGGCTACACCCTC. This chain links TRBV20-1 with TRBJ1-2; D may be TRBD1 (5 bases). This CDR3 comprises 14 residues. Trimming took 1 base from V and 4 from J, leaving 13 bases between them. CDR1 DFQATT and CDR2 SNEGSKA come from the germline V gene (reference sequence).

This clonotype has ten or more counts. This rearrangement joins TRBV20-1 to TRBJ2-5; perhaps TRBD1 as D (6 bases). The CDR3 runs 14 residues. The V and J ends lost 4 bases and 4 bases respectively, with 16 bases between them. CDR1 is DFQATT and CDR2 is SNEGSKA in the germline V gene (reference sequence). The CDR3 coding sequence is TGCAGTGCTAATACTGGGGGCGTCAGAGAGACCCAGTACTTC. As protein: CSANTGGVRETQYF.

This clonotype was detected ten times or more. V usage is TRBV19 and J usage is TRBJ1-2, with a tentative D call TRBD1 (5 bases). This CDR3 has 13 residues. Between the trimmed V and J ends, which lost 1 base and 8 bases, there was a span of 11 bases. The V gene's germline CDR1 is LNHDA and CDR2 SQIVND (reference sequence). The CDR3 loop is CASSIGQLAGYTF. CDR3 DNA sequence: TGTGCCAGTAGTATAGGACAGTTGGCAGGCTACACCTTC.